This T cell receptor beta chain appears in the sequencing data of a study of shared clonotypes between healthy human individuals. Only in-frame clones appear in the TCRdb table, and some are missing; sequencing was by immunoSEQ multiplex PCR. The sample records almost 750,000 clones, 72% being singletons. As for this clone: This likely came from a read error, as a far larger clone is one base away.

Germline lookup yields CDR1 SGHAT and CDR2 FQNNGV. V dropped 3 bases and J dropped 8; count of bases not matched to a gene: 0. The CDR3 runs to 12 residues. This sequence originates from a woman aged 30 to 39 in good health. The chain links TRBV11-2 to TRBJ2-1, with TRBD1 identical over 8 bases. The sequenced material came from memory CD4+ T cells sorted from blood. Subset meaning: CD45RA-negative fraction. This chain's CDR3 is CASSLDRDEQFF. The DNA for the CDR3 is TGTGCCAGCAGCTTGGACAGGGATGAGCAGTTCTTC.